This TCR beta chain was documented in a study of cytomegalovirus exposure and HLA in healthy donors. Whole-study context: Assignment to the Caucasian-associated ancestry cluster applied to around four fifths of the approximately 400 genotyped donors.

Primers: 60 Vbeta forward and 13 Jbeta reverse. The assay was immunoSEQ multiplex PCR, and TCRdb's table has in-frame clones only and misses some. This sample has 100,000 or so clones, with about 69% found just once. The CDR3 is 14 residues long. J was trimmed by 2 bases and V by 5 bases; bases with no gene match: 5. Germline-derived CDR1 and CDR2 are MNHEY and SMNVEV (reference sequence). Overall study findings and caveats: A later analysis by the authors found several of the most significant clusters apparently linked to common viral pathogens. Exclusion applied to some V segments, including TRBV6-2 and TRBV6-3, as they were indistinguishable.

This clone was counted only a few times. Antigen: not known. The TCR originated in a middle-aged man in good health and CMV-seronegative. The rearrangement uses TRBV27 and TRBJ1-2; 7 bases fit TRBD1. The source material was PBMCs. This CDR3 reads CASSRGRANYGYTF. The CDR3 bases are TGTGCCAGCAGTAGGGGGCGGGCAAACTATGGCTACACCTTC.